This TCR beta chain appears in the sequencing data of a study of blood T cell repertoires in COVID-19. Study-wide background: T cells, B-cell-depleted T cells, or PBMCs supplied cDNA or gDNA.

Clones were sequenced by immunoSEQ multiplex PCR, and TCRdb holds only the in-frame ones, with some missing. This repertoire shows roughly 150,000 clones, approximately 80% found once; its top ten account for about 10%. The table lists this clone with a count of one. CDR3 length: 16 residues. The germline V gene has CDR1 SGHRS and CDR2 YFSETQ. V lost 3 bases, J lost 6 bases, and 19 bases lay in between. The sequence was obtained from a woman of 80 years or more with active or convalescent COVID-19. The chain combines TRBV5-1 with TRBJ2-1; TRBD2 is a possible D gene (5 bases). Sequences were obtained from peripheral blood. The CDR3: CASSSIRDNALNEQFF. In DNA form, the CDR3 reads TGCGCCAGCAGCTCCATCCGGGATAATGCCCTCAATGAGCAGTTCTTC.